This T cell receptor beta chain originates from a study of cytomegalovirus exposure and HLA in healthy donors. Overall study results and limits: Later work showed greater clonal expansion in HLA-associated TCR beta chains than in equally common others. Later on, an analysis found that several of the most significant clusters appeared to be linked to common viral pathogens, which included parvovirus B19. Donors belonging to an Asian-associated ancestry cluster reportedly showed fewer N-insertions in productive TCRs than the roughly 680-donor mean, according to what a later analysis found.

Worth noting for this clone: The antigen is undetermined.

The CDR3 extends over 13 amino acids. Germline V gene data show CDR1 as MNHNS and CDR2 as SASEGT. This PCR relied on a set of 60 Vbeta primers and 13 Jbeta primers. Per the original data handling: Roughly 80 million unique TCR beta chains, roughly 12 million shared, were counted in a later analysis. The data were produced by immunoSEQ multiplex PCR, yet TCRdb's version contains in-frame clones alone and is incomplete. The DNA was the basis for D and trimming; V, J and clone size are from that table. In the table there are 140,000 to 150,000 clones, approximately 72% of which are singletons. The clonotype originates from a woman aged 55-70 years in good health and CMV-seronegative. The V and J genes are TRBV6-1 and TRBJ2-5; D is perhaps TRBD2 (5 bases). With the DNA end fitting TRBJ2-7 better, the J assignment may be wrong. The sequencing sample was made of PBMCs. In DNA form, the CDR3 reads TGTGCCAGCAGTCTGGAGGTTTCCTACGAGCAGTACTTC. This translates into CASSLEVSYEQYF.